Given below is one TCR beta chain in context. The sample comes from a study of blood T cell repertoires in COVID-19. In the study's own analysis: For nucleated cells, counts were estimated from reference gene primer amplification. Using immunoSEQ multiplex PCR, the repertoire was profiled, and TCRdb retains in-frame clones only, with some absent. The V and J calls and clone size are taken from that table; D and trimming were inferred from the DNA. The sample yields 250,000 to 350,000 clones, 85% to 90% seen once. The CDR3 has 15 amino acids. Trimming removed 4 bases from V and 1 base from J, with 10 bases in between. Germline lookup yields CDR1 MDHEN and CDR2 SYDVKM.

Sample: PBMCs or T cells enriched from blood (not recorded which). The chain carries TRBV28 and TRBJ1-4, with D hard to call. The clonotype originates from a woman between 18 and 29 years old who had recovered from COVID-19. CDR3 sequence reads: CASSSTRGTNEKLFF. The CDR3, as DNA: TGTGCCAGCAGTTCCACCCGGGGAACTAATGAAAAACTGTTTTTT.